The subject of this entry is one T cell receptor (beta chain). The data were obtained in a study of T cells in tumors after PD-1 blockade. As for the study in general: Peripheral blood samples averaged 36,536 unique clonotypes and about 110,000 templates.

From germline, CDR1 is DFQATT and CDR2 SNEGSKA (reference sequence). Trimming took 3 bases from V and 7 from J; bases not matched to a gene: 12. The CDR3 extends over 15 amino acids. TCRdb keeps only in-frame clones here, not all; method: immunoSEQ multiplex PCR. The sample yields roughly 50,000 clones, about 84% seen once. The input for sequencing was PBMCs, taken before anti-PD-1 treatment. V and J are TRBV20-1 and TRBJ2-5, with 9 bases fitting TRBD1. The sequence derives from a human donor with basal cell carcinoma. DNA of the CDR3: TGCAGTGCTAGTCTGGGACAGGGACCCGTAGGGACCCAGTACTTC. This encodes CSASLGQGPVGTQYF.